These T cell receptor beta chains were read from a single sample in a study of CD8 T cells in Susac syndrome. TCRdb ran MiXCR on the immunoSEQ multiplex PCR reads and lists one entry per CDR3 protein. The table lists some 96,000 distinct CDR3 sequences, roughly 94% of them singletons. Sequencing was performed on CD4+ T cells from PBMCs. The receptors stem from a human donor with Susac syndrome. The conserved cysteine and the conserved F or W are not part of the CDR3 here. Clone size is not always given. Where it is, it says once, few, many or a class for expanded clones.

ASSSQGHQETQY TRBJ2-5 TRBV7-9 .
ASTTGQGLNEQF TRBJ2-1 TRBV12-3/TRBV12-4 .
SARGQGRSGYT TRBJ1-2 TRBV29-1 .
SAASWGGSYNEQF TRBJ2-1 TRBV20-1 .
ASSPDGSSERSPLH TRBJ1-6 TRBV5-1 .
ASLNQDSNYGYT TRBJ1-2 TRBV6-5 few
ASSLEANSYEQY TRBJ2-7 TRBV5-1 .
SARSPIPSSYNEQF TRBJ2-1 TRBV20-1 .
ASSGDRVQQY TRBJ2-7 TRBV25-1 .
ASSERLIGGANVLT TRBJ2-6 TRBV25-1 .
ATSGGILAKNIQY TRBJ2-4 TRBV15 .
ATLRDTSSYEQY TRBJ2-7 TRBV6-5 .
SVGGDRNYGYT TRBJ1-2 TRBV29-1 .
ASRVLSAANEQF TRBJ2-1 TRBV9 .
ASSQDPGASQPQH TRBJ1-5 TRBV4-2 .
ASSIRLTGELF TRBJ2-2 TRBV11-2 .
ASSPPVAGAEAF TRBJ1-1 TRBV12-3/TRBV12-4 .
ASSPPGSYGEAF TRBJ1-1 TRBV18 .
ARSERCLGEQF TRBJ2-1 TRBV19 .
ASSPTSGALGEQF TRBJ2-1 TRBV7-3 .
ASSATGQANTGELF TRBJ2-2 TRBV9 .
SVEGSVTDTQY TRBJ2-3 TRBV29-1 .
ASSPFALGGWRMNTEAF TRBJ1-1 TRBV5-6 .
ASSFQRGGGRETQY TRBJ2-5 TRBV7-2 .
ASSPVGLYGYT TRBJ1-2 TRBV27 .
ASSLGGGNYGYT TRBJ1-2 TRBV7-3 .